One T cell receptor (beta chain) is described in this entry. This record comes from a study of blood T cell repertoires in COVID-19. For the study at large: Spain, Italy and the United States supplied samples that represented acute and convalescent COVID-19. PBMCs, B-cell-depleted T cells, or T cells provided the cDNA or gDNA that made up the material.

Using immunoSEQ multiplex PCR, the repertoire was profiled, and TCRdb retains in-frame clones only, with some absent. The sample includes approximately 160,000 clones, roughly four fifths seen only once; the top ten take about 11%. Input material: peripheral blood. This sequence originates from a man aged 60-69 years with active or convalescent COVID-19.

The CDR3, as DNA: TGTGCCAGCAGCCAAGATGAGGGCGCTGCGGAGACCCAGTACTTC. Translated: CASSQDEGAAETQYF. This chain joins TRBV4-2 and TRBJ2-5; D may be TRBD2 (5 bases). CDR3 size: 15 residues. Trimming stripped 0 bases from V and 5 bases from J, with 13 bases between. Germline lookup yields CDR1 LGHNA and CDR2 YNFKEQ.